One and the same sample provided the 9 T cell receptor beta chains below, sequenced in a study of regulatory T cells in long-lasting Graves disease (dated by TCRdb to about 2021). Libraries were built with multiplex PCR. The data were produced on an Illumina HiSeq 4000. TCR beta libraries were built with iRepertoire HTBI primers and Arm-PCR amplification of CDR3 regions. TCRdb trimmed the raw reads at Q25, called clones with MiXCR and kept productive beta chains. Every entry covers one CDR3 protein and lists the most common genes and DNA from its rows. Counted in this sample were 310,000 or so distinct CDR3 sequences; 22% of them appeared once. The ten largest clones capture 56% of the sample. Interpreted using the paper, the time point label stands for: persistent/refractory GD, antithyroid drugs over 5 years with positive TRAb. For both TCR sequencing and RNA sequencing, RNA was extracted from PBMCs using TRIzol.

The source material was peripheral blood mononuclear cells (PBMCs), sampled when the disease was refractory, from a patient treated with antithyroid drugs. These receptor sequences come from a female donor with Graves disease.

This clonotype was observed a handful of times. DNA of the CDR3: TGTGCCAGCAGTTACTCCCGGGACCCCTCCTACGAGCAGTACTTC. Amino acids: CASSYSRDPSYEQYF. The chain links TRBV6-2 or TRBV6-3 to TRBJ2-7; the D call may be TRBD1 or TRBD2 (5 bases each). V lost 0 bases and J lost 0, with 9 bases in between. The CDR3 is 15 amino acids. CDR1 is MNHEY and CDR2 is SVGEGT in the germline V gene.

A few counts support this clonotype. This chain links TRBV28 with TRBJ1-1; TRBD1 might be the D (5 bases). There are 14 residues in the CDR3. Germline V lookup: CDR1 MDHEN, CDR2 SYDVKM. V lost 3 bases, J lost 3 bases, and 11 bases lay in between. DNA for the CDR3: TGTGCCAGCAGTTTCCAATGGGGGTACACTGAAGCTTTCTTT. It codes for CASSFQWGYTEAFF.

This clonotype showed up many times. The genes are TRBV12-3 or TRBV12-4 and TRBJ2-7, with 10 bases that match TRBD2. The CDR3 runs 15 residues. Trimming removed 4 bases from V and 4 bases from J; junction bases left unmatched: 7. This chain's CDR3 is CASSSQREGVYEQYF. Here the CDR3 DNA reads TGTGCCAGCAGTTCCCAGCGGGAGGGAGTGTACGAGCAGTACTTC.

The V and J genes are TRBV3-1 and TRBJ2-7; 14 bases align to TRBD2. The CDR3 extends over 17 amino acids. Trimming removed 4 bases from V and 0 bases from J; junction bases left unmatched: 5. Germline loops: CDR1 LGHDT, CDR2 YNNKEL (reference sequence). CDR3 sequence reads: CASSRGLAGGRSYEQYF. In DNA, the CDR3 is TGTGCCAGCAGCCGTGGACTAGCGGGAGGACGCTCCTACGAGCAGTACTTC.

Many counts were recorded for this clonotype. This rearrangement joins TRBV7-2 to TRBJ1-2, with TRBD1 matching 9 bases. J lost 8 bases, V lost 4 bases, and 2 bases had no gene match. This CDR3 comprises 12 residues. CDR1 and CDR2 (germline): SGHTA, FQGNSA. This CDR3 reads CASSYRGHGYTF. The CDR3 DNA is TGTGCCAGCAGCTACAGGGGGCACGGCTACACCTTC.

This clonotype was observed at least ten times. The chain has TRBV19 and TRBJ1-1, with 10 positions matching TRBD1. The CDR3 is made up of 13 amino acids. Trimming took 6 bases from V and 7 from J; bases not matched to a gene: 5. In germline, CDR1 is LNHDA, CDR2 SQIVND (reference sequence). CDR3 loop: CASRGQGRGEAFF. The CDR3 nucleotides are TGTGCCAGTAGGGGACAGGGGCGAGGTGAAGCTTTCTTT.

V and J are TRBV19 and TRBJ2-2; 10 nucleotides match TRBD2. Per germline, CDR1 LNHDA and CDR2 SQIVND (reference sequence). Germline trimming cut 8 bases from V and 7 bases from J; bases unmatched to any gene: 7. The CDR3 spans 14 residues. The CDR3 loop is CASGLAGDVGELFF. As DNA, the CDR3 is TGTGCCAGTGGGCTAGCGGGAGACGTCGGGGAGCTGTTTTTT.

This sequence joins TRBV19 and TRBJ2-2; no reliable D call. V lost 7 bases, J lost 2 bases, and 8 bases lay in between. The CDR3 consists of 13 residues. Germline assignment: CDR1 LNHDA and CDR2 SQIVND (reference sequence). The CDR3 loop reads CASNSLNTGELFF. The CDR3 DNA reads TGTGCCAGTAATTCACTTAACACCGGGGAGCTGTTTTTT.

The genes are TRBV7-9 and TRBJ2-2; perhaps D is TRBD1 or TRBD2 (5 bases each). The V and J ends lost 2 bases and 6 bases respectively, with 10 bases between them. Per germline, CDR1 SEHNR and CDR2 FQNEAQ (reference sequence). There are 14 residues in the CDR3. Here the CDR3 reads CASSLSQEAGELFF. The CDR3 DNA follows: TGTGCCAGCAGCTTATCACAGGAGGCCGGGGAGCTGTTTTTT. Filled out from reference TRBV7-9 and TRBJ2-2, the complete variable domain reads DTGVSQNPRHKITKRGQNVTFRCDPISEHNRLYWYRQTLGQGPEFLTYFQNEAQLEKSRLLSDRFSAERPKGSFSTLEIQRTEQGDSAMYLCASSLSQEAGELFFGEGSRLTVL.